This passage covers 6 T cell receptor beta chains from one sample sequenced in a study of T cell repertoires in cytomegalovirus infection. Using its own MiXCR run on the reads, TCRdb lists one record per CDR3 protein. The top ten hold 39% of the sample, which has 90,000 to 120,000 distinct CDR3 sequences, around a quarter seen once. Material: CD8+ T cells from PBMCs. The receptors come from a human donor in good health (CMV status not recorded). Some clones in this sample may be carry-over from other donors' samples.

This rearrangement joins TRBV29-1 to TRBJ2-1; 11 nucleotides agree with TRBD2. The J segment lost 9 bases and the V segment lost 3 bases, leaving 7 bases of the junction unmatched. The CDR3 is 14 amino acids. Germline-derived CDR1 and CDR2 are SQVTM and ANQGSEA. This chain's CDR3 is CSVEPSGRNSEQFF. As DNA, the CDR3 is TGCAGCGTTGAGCCTAGCGGGAGGAATAGTGAGCAGTTCTTC.

This clonotype was observed a handful of times. This chain connects TRBV28 to TRBJ2-7, with 11 bases aligning to TRBD2. In germline, CDR1 is MDHEN, CDR2 SYDVKM. The ends lost 4 bases at V and 8 bases at J; junction bases unmatched: 13. The CDR3 covers 16 residues. The CDR3 loop is CASSSTSGGLLVQQYF. CDR3 DNA: TGTGCCAGCAGTTCTACTAGCGGGGGCTTACTAGTCCAGCAGTACTTC.

This clonotype was detected ten times or more. The V gene is TRBV20-1, the J gene TRBJ1-5; 10 bases are shared with TRBD1. The germline V gene has CDR1 DFQATT and CDR2 SNEGSKA (reference sequence). The CDR3 covers 20 residues. V lost 0 bases to trimming and J lost 8 bases; unmatched junction nucleotides: 22. CDR3 bases: TGCAGTGCTAGAGACCGCCCGGACCCCCGGGACAGGGGAATTATGGAGCCCCAGCATTTT. This gives the protein CSARDRPDPRDRGIMEPQHF.

The chain recombines TRBV29-1 with TRBJ2-7; D is unclear. Trimming pared 3 bases from V and 2 bases from J, leaving 11 bases between. Germline V lookup: CDR1 SQVTM, CDR2 ANQGSEA. The CDR3 is 13 residues long. This chain's CDR3 is CSVDDPSTYEQYF. The CDR3 DNA sequence: TGCAGCGTTGATGACCCATCGACCTACGAGCAGTACTTC.

Ten or more counts support this clonotype. The rearrangement uses TRBV6-6 and TRBJ2-1; D gene ambiguous. The V end was cut by 10 bases, the J end by 0 bases, with 10 bases between. This CDR3 spans 13 amino acids. The germline CDR1 and CDR2 sequences are MNHNY and SVGAGI (reference sequence). The CDR3 nucleotides read TGTGCCACCGCGAGGAGCTCCTACAATGAGCAGTTCTTC. This gives the protein CATARSSYNEQFF.

The chain links TRBV19 to TRBJ1-6, with D perhaps TRBD1 (6 bases). Trimming took off 2 bases at V and 5 bases at J, with 10 bases between the two ends. Germline CDR1 reads LNHDA; CDR2 reads SQIVND (reference sequence). This CDR3 spans 15 amino acids. CDR3 region: CASSISGEDNSPLHF. The CDR3 DNA is TGTGCCAGTAGTATATCAGGGGAGGATAATTCACCCCTCCACTTT.